A selection of T cell receptor beta chains follows, all from one sample in a study of T cell changes during pregnancy in multiple sclerosis. Profiling relied on immunoSEQ multiplex PCR, and the TCRdb table lists in-frame clones only, not all of them. The sample holds 90,000 to 120,000 clones, under 95% seen once. The source was peripheral blood, collected in the third trimester of pregnancy. These receptors were obtained from a female donor in good health, enrolled as a control in a pregnancy study. The CDR3 runs from the conserved cysteine through the conserved F or W. Size tells how often a clone was seen (once, few, many) or the class of an expanded clone, and some rows leave it out.

V	J	size	CDR3
TRBV30	TRBJ1-2	NA	CAWSPGNYGYTF
TRBV30	TRBJ2-5	NA	CAWSPGHPPETQYF
TRBV4-1	TRBJ1-3	NA	CASSQEGSTGNTIYF
TRBV7-8	TRBJ2-7	NA	CASSFRQGRHEQYF
TRBV4-2	TRBJ2-5	once	CASSQDRGSQETQYF
TRBV10-3	TRBJ1-6	NA	CAITGTGADPLHF
TRBV4-2	TRBJ1-2	NA	CASSQDSWEGTYGYTF
TRBV9	TRBJ1-2	NA	CASSAMTANYGYTF
TRBV7-3	TRBJ2-5	NA	CASSRDRGETQYF
TRBV6-5	TRBJ1-1	NA	CASSYLTENTEAFF
TRBV11-2	TRBJ2-7	once	CASSLLAGGYEQYF
TRBV9	TRBJ2-3	once	CASSRTSTDTQYF
TRBV5-8	TRBJ1-2	NA	CASSLAGSDGYTF
TRBV30	TRBJ2-3	NA	CACSGVRLTDTQYF
TRBV19	TRBJ1-5	NA	CASSIDQGYSNQPQHF
TRBV27	TRBJ2-1	NA	CASSLGQGFDEQFF